This T cell receptor beta chain originates from a study of T cell repertoires in cytomegalovirus infection. Overall study: Recently identified HLA-C-restricted CMV epitopes and well-studied HLA-B-restricted CMV epitopes were used by the study. Public TCR beta signatures indicated both CMV infection and matching HLA type. Study-wide results and limits: Accumulated public TCR beta family frequency recognized individuals carrying CMV together with the relevant HLA. Ex vivo responses were dominated by HLA-C-restricted CMV-specific TCR beta clonotypes.

On this clonotype: Its antigen remains unidentified.

Trimming shortened V by 0 bases and J by 5 bases, and 10 bases separated the two germline ends. This CDR3 comprises 14 residues. TCRdb called the reads again in MiXCR, with one record for every CDR3 protein. The sample carries 550,000 to 700,000 distinct CDR3 sequences, around two fifths recorded once. This sample comprised cultured PBMCs, obtained from culture after CMV antigen stimulation. The rearrangement uses TRBV12-3 or TRBV12-4 and TRBJ1-2; possible D gene TRBD1, 6 bases. The sequence was obtained from a human donor in good health (CMV status not recorded). Some clones in this sample may be carry-over from other donors' samples. CDR3 protein: CASSLAPTGYGYTF. The CDR3 DNA reads as TGTGCCAGCAGTTTAGCCCCGACAGGTTATGGCTACACCTTC.